Below, one TCR beta chain is given with its context. Other DNA sequences from this sample encode an identical CDR3 as well. The data derive from a study of blood T cell repertoires in COVID-19. V shed 2 bases and J shed 0 bases, with 5 bases lying between them. CDR1 MDHEN and CDR2 SYDVKM come from the germline V gene. CDR3 length: 15 residues. Method: immunoSEQ multiplex PCR; TCRdb's copy keeps in-frame clones and lacks some. This sample has around 170,000 clones, with 74% found just once. J is TRBJ2-6 and V is TRBV28; no definite D call. The clonotype comes from an elderly woman with acute or convalescent COVID-19. Sample: peripheral blood. The CDR3 DNA sequence: TGTGCCAGCAGTTTAGGTAGCTCTGGGGCCAACGTCCTGACTTTC. It yields the protein CASSLGSSGANVLTF.